The 27 T cell receptor beta chains in this list originate from one sample, sequenced in a study of T-cell reconstitution after alpha-beta-depleted transplantation in children. For TCRbeta, the library was prepared with unique molecular identifiers. TCRdb re-analysed the PCR reads in MiXCR, keeping a single row per CDR3 protein. Of 210,000 or so distinct CDR3 sequences in the sample, under 9.5% were seen once. The input for sequencing was PBMCs from the stem cell graft donor, taken from the stem cell graft. The source of these receptors is a human donor who donated a stem cell graft to a child with acute lymphoblastic leukemia.

This clonotype came up a few times. The gene calls are TRBV19 and TRBJ1-2; a weak D match, TRBD1 (5 bases). The CDR3 length is 14 residues. Germline V gene lookup returns CDR1 LNHDA and CDR2 SQIVND (reference sequence). V dropped 3 bases and J dropped 8 bases, with 16 bases sitting between them. CDR3 loop: CASSITDRDRGYTF. CDR3 coding DNA: TGTGCCAGTAGTATTACAGATCGGGACCGCGGCTACACCTTC.

A few counts support this clonotype. The chain links TRBV15 to TRBJ2-7; weak D call: TRBD1 (6 bases). The germline gives CDR1 LNHNV, CDR2 YYDKDF (reference sequence). V lost 0 bases to trimming and J lost 1 base, with 13 bases between them. CDR3 length: 16 amino acids. CDR3 loop: CATSRDYPQGSYEQYF. CDR3 DNA: TGTGCCACCAGCAGAGATTACCCGCAGGGGTCCTACGAGCAGTACTTC.

This clonotype was picked up many times. The gene calls are TRBV5-1 and TRBJ2-7, with D possibly being TRBD1 (5 bases). V gave up 2 bases and J gave up 1 base, with 19 bases separating them. The CDR3 extends over 17 amino acids. The V gene's germline CDR1 is SGHRS and CDR2 YFSETQ. The CDR3 bases are TGCGCCAGCAGCTTCTTATTTCGCGGTCCAGGGTCCTACGAGCAGTACTTC. Its protein product is CASSFLFRGPGSYEQYF.

On this clonotype itself: A much larger clonotype is one base distant, so this may be a read error. The rearrangement joins TRBV4-2 to TRBJ1-2; weak D call: TRBD1 (6 bases). The CDR3 runs to 16 residues. Germline V gene sequence: CDR1 LGHNA, CDR2 YNFKEQ. CDR3 region: CVSSQEIMDSANGYTF. The CDR3 nucleotides read TGTGTCAGCAGCCAAGAGATAATGGACAGTGCTAATGGCTACACCTTC.

This chain uses TRBV6-5 with TRBJ1-1; D is unresolved. Germline V gene sequence: CDR1 MNHEY, CDR2 SVGAGI. This CDR3 has 15 residues. With 3 bases removed from V and 4 bases from J, the gap between germline ends came to 15 bases. The CDR3 coding sequence is TGTGCCAGCAGTTATCTAGGACGGATCGGCACTGAAGCTTTCTTT. Protein product: CASSYLGRIGTEAFF.

This clonotype was observed many times. The chain has TRBV4-3 and TRBJ2-5; 10 nucleotides align to TRBD2. Losses at the gene ends were 1 base for V and 5 bases for J; bases not matched to a gene: 4. This CDR3 is 15 amino acids long. Germline CDR1 and CDR2: LGHNA and YSLEER. This CDR3 reads CASSQVSSGGETQYF. As DNA, the CDR3 is TGCGCCAGCAGCCAAGTCTCTAGCGGGGGTGAGACCCAGTACTTC.

In its sample, this clonotype was seen many times. The chain is built from TRBV5-6 and TRBJ1-2, with 8 nucleotides matching TRBD1. Germline values: CDR1 SGHDT, CDR2 YYEEEE. V trimming: 5 bases; J trimming: 2 bases; junction bases outside the gene matches: 8. The length of the CDR3 is 15 residues. CDR3 DNA sequence: TGTGCCAGCAGTCAAGCAGGGGGCCTCAACTATGGCTACACCTTC. Translated, it gives CASSQAGGLNYGYTF. The complete variable domain, with remaining parts taken from reference TRBV5-6 and TRBJ1-2, reads DAGVTQSPTHLIKTRGQQVTLRCSPKSGHDTVSWYQQALGQGPQFIFQYYEEEERQRGNFPDRFSGHQFPNYSSELNVNALLLGDSALYLCASSQAGGLNYGYTFGSGTRLTVV.

In its sample, this clonotype was seen many times. The chain joins TRBV25-1 to TRBJ1-2, with D possibly matching TRBD1 (6 bases). This CDR3 has 12 residues. V was trimmed by 4 bases and J by 5 bases, leaving 8 bases between them. Germline V gives CDR1 MGHDK, CDR2 SYGVNS. In nucleotides, the CDR3 is TGTGCCAGCAGTGGGACAGTTTATGGCTACACCTTC. Its protein product is CASSGTVYGYTF.

This clonotype was picked up many times. The chain employs TRBV24-1 and TRBJ1-2, with unresolved D. Trimming cost V 2 bases and J 8 bases, with 2 bases left between them. Germline CDR1 reads KGHDR; CDR2 reads SFDVKD. The CDR3 loop spans 10 amino acids. Written as DNA, the CDR3 is TGTGCCACCAGTGATTCCGGCTACACCTTC. Translation: CATSDSGYTF.

This clonotype was counted at least ten times. The chain links TRBV10-3 to TRBJ2-7; D possibly corresponds to TRBD1 (6 bases). CDR1 and CDR2 from the germline V gene are ENHRY and SYGVKD. The CDR3 totals 12 residues. V gave up 5 bases and J gave up 5 bases, with 10 bases separating them. CDR3 protein: CAISLQGHEQYF. CDR3 bases: TGTGCCATCAGTTTACAGGGCCACGAGCAGTACTTC.

The genes are TRBV27 and TRBJ2-5, with 8 bases that match TRBD1. V shed 6 bases and J 5 bases; nucleotides not matched to a gene: 8. The CDR3 extends over 14 amino acids. Germline loops: CDR1 MNHEY, CDR2 SMNVEV (reference sequence). The CDR3 sequence is CASRTWTGRETQYF. The CDR3 nucleotides read TGTGCCAGCAGGACTTGGACAGGGAGGGAGACCCAGTACTTC.

This clonotype appeared a few times. V gene TRBV20-1 combines with J gene TRBJ2-5; 12 positions agree with TRBD2. The CDR3 covers 15 residues. From germline, CDR1 is DFQATT and CDR2 SNEGSKA (reference sequence). The trim removed 6 bases at V and 1 base at J, leaving 6 bases unmatched. CDR3 DNA sequence: TGCAGTGCCCCGACTAGCGGGGGCTCCCAAGAGACCCAGTACTTC. Protein product: CSAPTSGGSQETQYF.

This clonotype was seen repeatedly, ten times or more. V is TRBV12-3 or TRBV12-4 and J is TRBJ2-3, with 7 bases identical to TRBD2. Unmatched junction bases numbered 4, after V lost 6 bases and J lost 1 base. The CDR3 runs 14 residues. The CDR3 nucleotides are TGTGCCAGCAGCCAGAGCGGGGGCACAGATACGCAGTATTTT. Its translation: CASSQSGGTDTQYF.

This chain connects TRBV5-1 to TRBJ1-2; the D is unclear. The CDR3 is 15 amino acids. Per germline, CDR1 SGHRS and CDR2 YFSETQ. The germline V and J ends were trimmed by 0 bases and 1 base, with 10 bases remaining between them. The CDR3 sequence is CASSLGHFLNYGYTF. In nucleotides, the CDR3 is TGCGCCAGCAGCTTGGGACACTTCCTTAACTATGGCTACACCTTC. The variable domain in full, completed from reference TRBV5-1 and TRBJ1-2, reads KAGVTQTPRYLIKTRGQQVTLSCSPISGHRSVSWYQQTPGQGLQFLFEYFSETQRNKGNFPGRFSGRQFSNSRSEMNVSTLELGDSALYLCASSLGHFLNYGYTFGSGTRLTVV.

Many counts were recorded for this clonotype. V gene TRBV6-5 combines with J gene TRBJ2-1; no definite D call. CDR1 and CDR2 (germline): MNHEY, SVGAGI. The CDR3 length is 12 residues. CDR3 nucleotides: TGTGTAGCCTCCGGCGGCAACAATGAGCAGTTCTTC. Encoded protein: CVASGGNNEQFF.

The sample holds many counts of this clonotype. This chain joins TRBV7-9 and TRBJ1-1; D not resolved. The length of the CDR3 is 14 residues. Germline CDR1 and CDR2: SEHNR and FQNEAQ (reference sequence). Trimming removed 4 bases at V and 1 base at J, with 10 bases between. Here the CDR3 DNA reads TGTGCCAGCAGCTCGAGGGATCAGAACACTGAAGCTTTCTTT. It specifies CASSSRDQNTEAFF.

This clonotype was seen a handful of times. The chain recombines TRBV27 with TRBJ1-1; the D gene is possibly TRBD1 (5 bases). In germline, CDR1 is MNHEY, CDR2 SMNVEV (reference sequence). The CDR3 has 15 residues. The germline V and J ends were trimmed by 0 bases and 1 base, with 9 bases remaining between them. The CDR3 coding sequence is TGTGCCAGCAGTTTATCGACAGTACCGAACACTGAAGCTTTCTTT. Protein: CASSLSTVPNTEAFF.

This clonotype was detected many times. This chain connects TRBV4-3 to TRBJ2-3; the match to TRBD2 covers 10 bases. The V gene's germline CDR1 is LGHNA and CDR2 YSLEER. The CDR3 is made up of 15 amino acids. V dropped 4 bases and J dropped 2; count of bases not matched to a gene: 3. CDR3 region: CASSLLAGATDTQYF. CDR3 in DNA: TGCGCCAGCAGCCTTCTAGCGGGGGCCACAGATACGCAGTATTTT.

This clonotype was recorded a few times. The J gene is TRBJ2-1, the V gene TRBV12-3 or TRBV12-4; 10 bases are a match to TRBD2. V dropped 3 bases and J dropped 9; count of bases not matched to a gene: 5. This CDR3 spans 14 amino acids. The CDR3 is CASSLGLAFTEQFF. The CDR3 DNA reads as TGTGCCAGCAGTTTGGGACTAGCGTTCACTGAGCAGTTCTTC.

This clonotype was recorded at least ten times. The V call is TRBV20-1, the J call TRBJ1-6; D perhaps matches TRBD1 (5 bases). CDR1 is DFQATT, CDR2 SNEGSKA, per germline (reference sequence). This CDR3 has 12 amino acids. Deletions cut 2 bases from V and 8 bases from J, with 7 bases between. The CDR3 loop is CSARRGDSPLHF. CDR3 sequence (DNA): TGCAGTGCTAGACGGGGGGATTCACCCCTCCACTTT.

This clonotype was counted many times. The V and J genes are TRBV27 and TRBJ2-7; D is unclear. Between the trimmed V and J ends, which lost 3 bases and 2 bases, there was a span of 8 bases. There are 13 residues in the CDR3. Per germline, CDR1 MNHEY and CDR2 SMNVEV (reference sequence). The CDR3 region has the DNA TGTGCCAGCAGTTTGGGCGGACCCTACGAGCAGTACTTC. This encodes CASSLGGPYEQYF.

This clonotype was detected ten times or more. The chain joins TRBV7-8 to TRBJ1-4; no definite D call. The V and J ends lost 5 bases and 8 bases respectively, with 12 bases between them. Germline CDR1 is SGHVS and CDR2 is FQNEAQ. The CDR3 runs to 13 residues. This chain's CDR3 is CASSLDRREKLFF. The CDR3 DNA is TGTGCCAGCAGCCTTGACCGCCGGGAAAAACTGTTTTTT.

This clonotype has a handful of counts. The chain links TRBV5-1 to TRBJ1-3; 7 bases are a match to TRBD1. CDR3 length: 15 amino acids. With 2 bases clipped from V and 4 bases from J, the junction kept 6 bases outside the gene matches. Germline assignment: CDR1 SGHRS and CDR2 YFSETQ. The CDR3 coding sequence is TGCGCCAGCAGCTTTGACAGGGCGTACGGAAACACCATATATTTT. Translation gives CASSFDRAYGNTIYF.

This clonotype was counted between two and nine times. The chain recombines TRBV12-3 or TRBV12-4 with TRBJ2-1; 8 bases are shared with TRBD2. Trimming cost V 6 bases and J 6 bases; bases outside gene matches: 13. The CDR3 contains 16 residues. Written as DNA, the CDR3 is TGTGCCAGCAGCCAATCCGGGGGGGCCGTCGTCAATGAGCAGTTCTTC. This translates into CASSQSGGAVVNEQFF.

This clonotype has more than one count but fewer than ten. This CDR3 reads CATATGFSNQPQHF. Written as DNA, the CDR3 is TGTGCCACTGCTACAGGGTTTAGCAATCAGCCCCAGCATTTT. The V and J genes are TRBV24-1 and TRBJ1-5, with D maybe TRBD1 (6 bases). The CDR3 is 14 amino acids. The V end lost 10 bases, the J end lost 0 bases, and 12 bases lay between the germline ends. CDR1 and CDR2 (germline): KGHDR, SFDVKD.

This clonotype was observed at least ten times. This chain connects TRBV11-2 to TRBJ1-3; tentative D call: TRBD1 (5 bases). The germline V and J ends were trimmed by 7 bases and 0 bases, with 13 bases remaining between them. The CDR3 loop spans 15 amino acids. Germline CDR1 SGHAT, CDR2 FQNNGV. DNA of the CDR3: TGTGCCAGCATCGACGTTAGGGGCTCTGGAAACACCATATATTTT. Its protein product is CASIDVRGSGNTIYF.

This chain connects TRBV11-2 to TRBJ2-1; perhaps TRBD1 as D (6 bases). The V end lost 4 bases, the J end lost 0 bases, and 10 bases lay between the germline ends. CDR3 length equals 15 residues. From germline, CDR1 is SGHAT and CDR2 FQNNGV. This CDR3 reads CASSWLDSSYNEQFF. In DNA, the CDR3 is TGTGCCAGCAGCTGGTTGGACAGCTCCTACAATGAGCAGTTCTTC.